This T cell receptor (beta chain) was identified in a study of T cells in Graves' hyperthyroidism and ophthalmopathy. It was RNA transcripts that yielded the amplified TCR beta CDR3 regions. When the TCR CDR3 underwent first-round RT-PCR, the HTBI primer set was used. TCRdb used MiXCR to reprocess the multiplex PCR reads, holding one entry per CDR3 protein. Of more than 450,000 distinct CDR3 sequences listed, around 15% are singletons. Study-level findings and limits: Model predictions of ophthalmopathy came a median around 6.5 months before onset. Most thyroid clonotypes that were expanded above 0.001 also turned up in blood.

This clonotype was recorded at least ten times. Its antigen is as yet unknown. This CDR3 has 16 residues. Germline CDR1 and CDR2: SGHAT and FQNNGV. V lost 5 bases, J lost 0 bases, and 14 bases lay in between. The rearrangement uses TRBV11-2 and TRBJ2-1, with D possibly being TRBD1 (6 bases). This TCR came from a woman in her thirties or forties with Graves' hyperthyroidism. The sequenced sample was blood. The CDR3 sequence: CASSQTGQFSYNEQFF. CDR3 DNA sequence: TGTGCCAGCAGCCAAACAGGGCAATTCTCCTACAATGAGCAGTTCTTC. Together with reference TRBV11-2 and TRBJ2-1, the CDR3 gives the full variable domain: EAGVAQSPRYKIIEKRQSVAFWCNPISGHATLYWYQQILGQGPKLLIQFQNNGVVDDSQLPKDRFSAERLKGVDSTLKIQPAKLEDSAVYLCASSQTGQFSYNEQFFGPGTRLTVL.